The 7 T cell receptor beta chains in this list originate from one sample, sequenced in a study of early T cells in non-severe SARS-CoV-2 infection. TCRdb reprocessed the 5' RACE reads with MiXCR, giving one entry per CDR3 protein. Here the sample spans some 66,000 distinct CDR3 sequences, roughly 10% being singletons. The sample consisted of whole blood. The receptors were sampled from an adult who was a healthcare worker with PCR-confirmed SARS-CoV-2 infection or an uninfected control (not recorded which).

The rearrangement joins TRBV6-5 to TRBJ2-5; weak D call: TRBD1 (7 bases). The V and J ends lost 0 bases and 5 bases respectively, with 16 bases between them. This CDR3 is built from 16 residues. Germline V CDR1 and CDR2: MNHEY, SVGAGI. The CDR3 region is CASSYSTDRRGETQYF. In nucleotides, the CDR3 is TGTGCCAGCAGTTACTCTACGGACAGGAGGGGGGAGACCCAGTACTTC.

The gene calls are TRBV18 and TRBJ1-2, with D possibly being TRBD1 (6 bases). With 0 bases removed from V and 6 bases from J, the gap between germline ends came to 11 bases. Looked up from germline, CDR1 is KGHSH and CDR2 is LQKENI. The CDR3 runs to 14 residues. CDR3 DNA: TGTGCCAGCTCACCACCACAGGGCTCTGATGGCTACACCTTC. Its translation: CASSPPQGSDGYTF.

This clonotype has only a few counts. The chain joins TRBV5-1 to TRBJ2-5, with 8 nucleotides matching TRBD2. This CDR3 is 15 amino acids long. J lost 5 bases, V lost 6 bases, and 12 bases had no gene match. Germline values: CDR1 SGHRS, CDR2 YFSETQ. The CDR3 DNA follows: TGCGCCAGCAATGAGGGTAGCGGGATGGTGGAGACCCAGTACTTC. It encodes CASNEGSGMVETQYF. Filled out from reference TRBV5-1 and TRBJ2-5, the complete variable domain reads KAGVTQTPRYLIKTRGQQVTLSCSPISGHRSVSWYQQTPGQGLQFLFEYFSETQRNKGNFPGRFSGRQFSNSRSEMNVSTLELGDSALYLCASNEGSGMVETQYFGPGTRLLVL.

In its sample, this clonotype was seen many times. This sequence joins TRBV11-2 and TRBJ1-2, with D uncertain. This CDR3 has 11 residues. Germline V gene sequence: CDR1 SGHAT, CDR2 FQNNGV. V was clipped by 1 base and J by 6 bases, with 3 bases between them. This CDR3 reads CASSLVNGYTF. The CDR3 nucleotides are TGTGCCAGCAGCTTAGTCAATGGCTACACCTTC.

At least ten counts were recorded for this clonotype. This sequence joins TRBV7-2 and TRBJ2-7, with 7 bases that match TRBD2. The CDR3 has 16 amino acids. Germline values: CDR1 SGHTA, CDR2 FQGNSA. Germline trimming cut 5 bases from V and 3 bases from J; bases unmatched to any gene: 13. DNA for the CDR3: TGTGCCAGCAGCCCCCGCGGCGGGAGAGACCTCTACGAGCAGTACTTC. It codes for CASSPRGGRDLYEQYF. Supplemented by reference TRBV7-2 and TRBJ2-7, the full variable domain reads GAGVSQSPSNKVTEKGKDVELRCDPISGHTALYWYRQSLGQGLEFLIYFQGNSAPDKSGLPSDRFSAERTGGSVSTLTIQRTQQEDSAVYLCASSPRGGRDLYEQYFGPGTRLTVT.

This clonotype was observed many times. The gene calls are TRBV6-6 and TRBJ1-5; tentatively, D is TRBD1 (5 bases). V lost 6 bases to trimming and J lost 3 bases, with 9 bases between them. The germline gives CDR1 MNHNY, CDR2 SVGAGI (reference sequence). This CDR3 is 13 amino acids long. CDR3 protein: CASSGGVNQPQHF. CDR3 nucleotide sequence: TGTGCCAGCAGCGGGGGGGTCAATCAGCCCCAGCATTTT.

In this sample, this clonotype turned up many times. The rearrangement uses TRBV12-3 or TRBV12-4 and TRBJ1-2; 8 bases agree with TRBD1. With V trimmed by 4 bases and J by 4 bases, 8 bases remained unmatched. The CDR3 length is 15 residues. The CDR3 region is CASSWQSGTGYGYTF. In nucleotides, the CDR3 is TGTGCCAGCAGTTGGCAATCCGGGACAGGCTATGGCTACACCTTC.